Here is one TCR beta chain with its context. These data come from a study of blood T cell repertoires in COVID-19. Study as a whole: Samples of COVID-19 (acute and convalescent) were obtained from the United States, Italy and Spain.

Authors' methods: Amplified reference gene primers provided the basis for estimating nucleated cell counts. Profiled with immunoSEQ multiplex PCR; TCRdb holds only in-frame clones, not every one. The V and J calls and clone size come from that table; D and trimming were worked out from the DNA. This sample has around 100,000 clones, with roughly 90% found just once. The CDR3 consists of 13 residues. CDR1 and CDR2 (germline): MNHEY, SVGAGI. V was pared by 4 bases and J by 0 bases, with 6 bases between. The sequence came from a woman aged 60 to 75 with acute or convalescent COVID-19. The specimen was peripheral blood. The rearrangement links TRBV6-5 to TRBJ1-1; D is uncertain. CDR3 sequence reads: CASSLTLNTEAFF. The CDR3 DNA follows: TGTGCCAGCAGTTTGACACTGAACACTGAAGCTTTCTTT.